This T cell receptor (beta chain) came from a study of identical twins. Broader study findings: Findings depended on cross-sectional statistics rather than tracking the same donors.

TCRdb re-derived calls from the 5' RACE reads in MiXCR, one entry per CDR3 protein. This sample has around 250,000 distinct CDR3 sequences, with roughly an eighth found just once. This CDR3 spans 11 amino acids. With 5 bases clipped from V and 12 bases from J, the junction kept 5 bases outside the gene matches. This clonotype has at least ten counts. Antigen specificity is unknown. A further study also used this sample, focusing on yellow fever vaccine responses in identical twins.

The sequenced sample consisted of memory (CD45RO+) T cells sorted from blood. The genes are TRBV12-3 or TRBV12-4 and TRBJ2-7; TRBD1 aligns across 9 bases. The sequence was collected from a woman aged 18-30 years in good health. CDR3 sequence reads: CASSLGQGPYF. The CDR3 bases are TGTGCCAGCAGTCTGGGACAGGGACCGTACTTC.